This TCR beta chain was profiled in a study of tumor and adjacent non-tumor tissue in lung cancer. Across the study: Histology: around twelve adenocarcinoma, a couple of squamous cell carcinoma, 1 small cell lung cancer. Study conclusions and caveats: Significantly higher TCR diversity was found in tumor than normal lung.

This sample's RNA came from whole unsorted tissue. The normal lung tissue was taken more than 3 cm from the tumor edge. Between August and November 2014, newly diagnosed, chemotherapy-naive lung cancer patients underwent thoracic surgery in China. The library came from three nested PCR rounds adapted from ARM-PCR protocols. TCRdb re-called the multiplex PCR reads through MiXCR, storing one row per CDR3 protein. The sample holds 90,000 to 100,000 distinct CDR3 sequences, about 80% seen once. Regarding this clonotype: What it recognizes is unknown.

The sequencing input was distant non-tumor lung tissue. This sequence was found in a man aged 55 to 70 with small cell lung cancer.

The CDR3 spells CNVELTGVVSNEQFF. CDR3 nucleotides: TGCAACGTGGAACTTACGGGAGTAGTAAGTAATGAGCAGTTCTTC. The chain uses TRBV29-1 and TRBJ2-1; a possible D gene is TRBD2 (6 bases). The CDR3 is 15 amino acids. Per the germline V gene, CDR1 is SQVTM and CDR2 is ANQGSEA.